The T cell receptor (beta chain) under discussion was sequenced for a study of molecular identifiers for immune sequencing clone quantification. Overall study: Replicate RNA came from about 20,000 or 100,000 naive CD8 cells and was split five ways, and four parts were sequenced.

TCRdb redid the calling of the PCR reads with MiXCR, one entry per CDR3 protein. The repertoire consists of around 460,000 distinct CDR3 sequences, with over 20% occurring once and the leading ten covering under 0.85%. Per germline, CDR1 MNHEY and CDR2 SMNVEV (reference sequence). The CDR3 totals 15 residues. V dropped 3 bases and J dropped 2; count of bases not matched to a gene: 5. Sorted naive CD8 T cells, roughly 17,000 to 1,100,000, were sequenced from 10%, 30% or 50% RNA. Sorting selected naive CD8 T cells with a CD8+CD4-CCR7+CD45RA+ phenotype. The source is a human donor in good health. Some libraries in this study had Jurkat cell RNA spiked in. The genes are TRBV27 and TRBJ2-7, with 9 positions matching TRBD2. The sequencing sample was made of naive CD8+ T cells from blood, with Jurkat cell RNA spiked in. Subset specified: FACS-sorted CD8+CD4-CCR7+CD45RA+ naive T cells. This CDR3 is CASSFSSGDTYEQYF. DNA for the CDR3: TGTGCCAGCAGTTTCTCTAGCGGGGATACCTACGAGCAGTACTTC.